The 11 T cell receptor beta chains in this list originate from one sample, sequenced in a study of cytomegalovirus exposure and HLA in healthy donors. Measured with immunoSEQ multiplex PCR; TCRdb has only the in-frame clones, and not every one. Among 100,000 to 150,000 clones listed, roughly 93% were seen once. Sequences were obtained from PBMCs. These receptor sequences come from a woman aged 18-35 years in good health and CMV-seronegative.

This sequence joins TRBV27 and TRBJ1-2; a weak D match, TRBD1 (6 bases). Per germline, CDR1 MNHEY and CDR2 SMNVEV (reference sequence). The CDR3 contains 15 residues. Trimming took 6 bases from V and 4 from J, leaving 18 bases between them. Here the CDR3 DNA reads TGTGCCAGCAGAAAGGAACAGGGTGCCGGCTATGGCTACACCTTC. Translation: CASRKEQGAGYGYTF.

DNA of the CDR3: TGTGCCAGTAAGGAGGGGTACGAGCAGTACTTC. It codes for CASKEGYEQYF. The rearrangement links TRBV19 to TRBJ2-7; D possibly corresponds to TRBD2 (6 bases). The germline V and J ends were trimmed by 7 bases and 4 bases, with 8 bases remaining between them. The length of the CDR3 is 11 residues. CDR1 and CDR2 (germline): LNHDA, SQIVND (reference sequence). The entire variable domain, with the rest obtained from reference TRBV19 and TRBJ2-7, is as follows: DGGITQSPKYLFRKEGQNVTLSCEQNLNHDAMYWYRQDPGQGLRLIYYSQIVNDFQKGDIAEGYSVSREKKESFPLTVTSAQKNPTAFYLCASKEGYEQYFGPGTRLTVT.

The chain is built from TRBV27 and TRBJ2-3; the D is unclear. The CDR3 spans 14 residues. V lost 9 bases and J 4 bases, leaving 17 bases between the germline ends. CDR1 is MNHEY, CDR2 SMNVEV, per germline (reference sequence). The CDR3 bases are TGTGCCAGTAAACTACTCGTTTCCCCAGATACGCAGTATTTT. Its translation is CASKLLVSPDTQYF.

CDR3 region: CASSEGLAGDGETQYF. CDR3 DNA sequence: TGTGCCAGCAGCGAAGGACTAGCGGGGGACGGAGAGACCCAGTACTTC. The chain links TRBV9 to TRBJ2-5, with 13 bases aligning to TRBD2. Per germline, CDR1 SGDLS and CDR2 YYNGEE. Unmatched junction bases numbered 6, after V lost 3 bases and J lost 4 bases. The CDR3 covers 16 residues.

This chain joins TRBV2 and TRBJ1-1; D gene uncertain. The CDR3 has 13 residues. Trimming cost V 4 bases and J 5 bases, with 11 bases left between them. The germline V gene has CDR1 SNHLY and CDR2 FYNNEI. Here the CDR3 DNA reads TGTGCCAGCAGTGTACCAGGTTATACTGAAGCTTTCTTT. It translates to CASSVPGYTEAFF. The full variable domain, with the rest looked up from reference TRBV2 and TRBJ1-1, is EPEVTQTPSHQVTQMGQEVILRCVPISNHLYFYWYRQILGQKVEFLVSFYNNEISEKSEIFDDQFSVERPDGSNFTLKIRSTKLEDSAMYFCASSVPGYTEAFFGQGTRLTVV.

The rearrangement uses TRBV4-1 and TRBJ1-3, with D hard to call. Trimming left V 4 bases short and J 4 bases short, with 11 bases between. The length of the CDR3 is 14 residues. The germline gives CDR1 MGHRA, CDR2 YSYEKL. CDR3: CASSPRVGGNTIYF. In DNA, the CDR3 is TGCGCCAGCAGCCCCCGGGTCGGCGGAAACACCATATATTTT.

The chain links TRBV6-1 to TRBJ2-1; 12 positions agree with TRBD2. The CDR3 sequence is 14 residues long. Germline trimming cut 8 bases from V and 7 bases from J; bases unmatched to any gene: 6. In germline, CDR1 is MNHNS, CDR2 SASEGT. The CDR3 protein is CASLAGGPVNEQFF. CDR3 DNA: TGTGCCAGCCTAGCGGGGGGGCCGGTAAATGAGCAGTTCTTC.

The sample holds one count of this clone. The rearrangement uses TRBV28 and TRBJ1-1; 7 nucleotides agree with TRBD1. This CDR3 contains 13 residues. V dropped 5 bases and J dropped 7; count of bases not matched to a gene: 7. Germline loops: CDR1 MDHEN, CDR2 SYDVKM. The CDR3, as DNA: TGTGCCAGCAGTCCGGACAGGCGGAGTGAAGCTTTCTTT. Its protein is CASSPDRRSEAFF. Full variable domain (rest looked up from reference TRBV28 and TRBJ1-1): DVKVTQSSRYLVKRTGEKVFLECVQDMDHENMFWYRQDPGLGLRLIYFSYDVKMKEKGDIPEGYSVSREKKERFSLILESASTNQTSMYLCASSPDRRSEAFFGQGTRLTVV.

The chain joins TRBV28 to TRBJ1-5, with D possibly being TRBD1 (5 bases). The CDR3 is made up of 14 amino acids. Trimming cost V 5 bases and J 4 bases, with 12 bases left between them. The germline V gene encodes CDR1 MDHEN and CDR2 SYDVKM. The chain's CDR3 is CASSPRDLNQPQHF. The CDR3 region has the DNA TGTGCCAGCAGTCCCAGGGATTTGAATCAGCCCCAGCATTTT.

The chain carries TRBV27 and TRBJ1-5; unclear D gene. Trimming took off 6 bases at V and 0 bases at J, with 9 bases between the two ends. The CDR3 runs to 14 residues. CDR1 and CDR2 (germline): MNHEY, SMNVEV (reference sequence). The CDR3 is CASSPTDSNQPQHF. CDR3 in DNA: TGTGCCAGCAGCCCAACAGATAGCAATCAGCCCCAGCATTTT.

V and J are TRBV4-2 and TRBJ1-3; D might be TRBD1 (5 bases). V lost 1 base, J lost 4 bases, and 8 bases lay in between. The germline V gene encodes CDR1 LGHNA and CDR2 YNFKEQ. The CDR3 runs to 14 residues. CDR3 coding DNA: TGTGCCAGCAGCCAAGGGGGCCGCGGAAACACCATATATTTT. The encoded protein is CASSQGGRGNTIYF.